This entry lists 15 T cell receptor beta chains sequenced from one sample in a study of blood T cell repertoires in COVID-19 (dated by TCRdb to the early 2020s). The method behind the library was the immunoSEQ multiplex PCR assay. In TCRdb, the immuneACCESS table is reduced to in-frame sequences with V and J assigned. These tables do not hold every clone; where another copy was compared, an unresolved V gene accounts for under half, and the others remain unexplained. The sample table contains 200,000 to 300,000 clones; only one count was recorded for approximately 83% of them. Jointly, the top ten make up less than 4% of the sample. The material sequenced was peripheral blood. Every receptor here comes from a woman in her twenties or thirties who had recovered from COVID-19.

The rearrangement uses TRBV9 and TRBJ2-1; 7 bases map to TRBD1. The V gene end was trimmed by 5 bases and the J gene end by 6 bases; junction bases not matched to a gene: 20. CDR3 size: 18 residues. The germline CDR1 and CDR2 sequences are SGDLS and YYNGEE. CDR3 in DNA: TGTGCCAGCAGTGTGGGTCTCCTAGGGGGCTTTGGTGCCAATGAGCAGTTCTTC. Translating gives CASSVGLLGGFGANEQFF.

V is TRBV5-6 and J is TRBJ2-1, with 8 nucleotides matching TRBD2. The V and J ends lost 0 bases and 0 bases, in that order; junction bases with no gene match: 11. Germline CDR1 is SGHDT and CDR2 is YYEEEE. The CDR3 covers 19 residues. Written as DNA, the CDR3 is TGTGCCAGCAGCTTGGACCCAGCGGGGGCCTACCGCTCCTACAATGAGCAGTTCTTC. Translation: CASSLDPAGAYRSYNEQFF.

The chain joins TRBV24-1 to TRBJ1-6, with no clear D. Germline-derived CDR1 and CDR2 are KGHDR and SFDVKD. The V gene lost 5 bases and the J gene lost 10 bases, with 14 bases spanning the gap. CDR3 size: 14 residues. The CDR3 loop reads CATSGNRRGSPLHF. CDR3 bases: TGTGCCACCAGTGGGAACCGCCGAGGATCACCCCTCCACTTT.

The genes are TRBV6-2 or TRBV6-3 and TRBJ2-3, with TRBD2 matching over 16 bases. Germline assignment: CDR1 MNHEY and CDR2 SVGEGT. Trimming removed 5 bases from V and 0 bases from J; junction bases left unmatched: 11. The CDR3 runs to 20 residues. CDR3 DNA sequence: TGTGCCAGCAGTAGAATCCTCGGGACTAGCGGGGGGGTTAGCACAGATACGCAGTATTTT. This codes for CASSRILGTSGGVSTDTQYF.

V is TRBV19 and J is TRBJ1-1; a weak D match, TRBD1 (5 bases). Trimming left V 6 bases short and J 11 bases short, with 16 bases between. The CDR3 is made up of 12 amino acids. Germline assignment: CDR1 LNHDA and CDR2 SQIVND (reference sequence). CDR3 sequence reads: CASSPRVPGAFF. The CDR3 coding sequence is TGTGCCAGTAGCCCTAGAGTCCCAGGGGCTTTCTTT.

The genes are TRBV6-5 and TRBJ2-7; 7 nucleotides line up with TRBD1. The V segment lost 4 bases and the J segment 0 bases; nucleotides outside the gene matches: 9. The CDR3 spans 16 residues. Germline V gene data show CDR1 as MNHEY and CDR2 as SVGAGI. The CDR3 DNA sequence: TGTGCCAGCAGTTTCCGGACAGGAGCCTCCTCCTACGAGCAGTACTTC. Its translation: CASSFRTGASSYEQYF.

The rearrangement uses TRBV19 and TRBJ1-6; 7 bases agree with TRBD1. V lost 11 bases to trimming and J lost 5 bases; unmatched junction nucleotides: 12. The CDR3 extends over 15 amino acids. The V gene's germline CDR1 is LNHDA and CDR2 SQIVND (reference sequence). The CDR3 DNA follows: TGTGCCGCCAGGGCAGGGGGTGTGAATAATTCACCCCTCCACTTT. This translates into CAARAGGVNNSPLHF.

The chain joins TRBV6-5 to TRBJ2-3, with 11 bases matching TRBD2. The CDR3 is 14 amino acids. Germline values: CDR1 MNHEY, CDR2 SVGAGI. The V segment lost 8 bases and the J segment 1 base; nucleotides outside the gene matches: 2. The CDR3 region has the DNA TGTGCCAGCCAGACTAGCGGGGGCACAGATACGCAGTATTTT. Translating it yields CASQTSGGTDTQYF.

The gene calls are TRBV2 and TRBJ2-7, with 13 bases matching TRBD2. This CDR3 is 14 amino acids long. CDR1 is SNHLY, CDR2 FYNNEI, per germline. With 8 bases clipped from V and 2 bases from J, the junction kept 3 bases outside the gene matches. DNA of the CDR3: TGTGCCAGCGGGACTAGCGGGGTCCCCTACGAGCAGTACTTC. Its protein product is CASGTSGVPYEQYF.

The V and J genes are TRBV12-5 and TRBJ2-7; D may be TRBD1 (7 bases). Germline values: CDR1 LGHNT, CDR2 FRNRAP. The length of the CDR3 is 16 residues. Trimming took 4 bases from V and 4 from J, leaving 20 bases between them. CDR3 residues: CASGWPTSGGRYEQYF. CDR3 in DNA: TGTGCTAGTGGTTGGCCCACGTCAGGGGGGAGGTACGAGCAGTACTTC. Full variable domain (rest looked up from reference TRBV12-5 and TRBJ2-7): DARVTQTPRHKVTEMGQEVTMRCQPILGHNTVFWYRQTMMQGLELLAYFRNRAPLDDSGMPKDRFSAEMPDATLATLKIQPSEPRDSAVYFCASGWPTSGGRYEQYFGPGTRLTVT.

CDR3 protein: CASSQDGTGRYNEQFF. CDR3 sequence (DNA): TGCGCCAGCAGCCAAGACGGGACAGGGAGATACAATGAGCAGTTCTTC. The genes are TRBV4-3 and TRBJ2-1; 9 bases are a match to TRBD1. The CDR3 has 16 amino acids. The germline V gene has CDR1 LGHNA and CDR2 YSLEER. Trimming at V came to 0 bases and at J to 4 bases, leaving 4 bases not matched to a gene.

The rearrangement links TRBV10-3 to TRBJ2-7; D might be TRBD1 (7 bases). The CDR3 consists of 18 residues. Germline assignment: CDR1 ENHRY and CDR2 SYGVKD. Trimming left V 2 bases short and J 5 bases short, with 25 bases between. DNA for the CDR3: TGTGCCATCAGTGAGGCTCGAGGGGGCGTTGGAGGGGGTGACGAGCAGTACTTC. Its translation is CAISEARGGVGGGDEQYF.

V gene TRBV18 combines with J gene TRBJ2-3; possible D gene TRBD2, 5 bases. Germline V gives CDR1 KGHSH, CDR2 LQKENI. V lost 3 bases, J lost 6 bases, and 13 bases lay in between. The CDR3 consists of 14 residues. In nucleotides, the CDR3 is TGTGCCAGCTCACCGGCTCCCTCGGGGGATACGCAGTATTTT. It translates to CASSPAPSGDTQYF.

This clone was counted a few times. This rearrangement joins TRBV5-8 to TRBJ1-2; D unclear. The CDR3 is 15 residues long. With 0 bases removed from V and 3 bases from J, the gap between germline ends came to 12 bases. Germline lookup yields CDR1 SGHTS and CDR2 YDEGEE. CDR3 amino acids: CASSLATGPYYGYTF. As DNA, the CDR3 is TGTGCCAGCAGCTTGGCTACGGGTCCCTACTATGGCTACACCTTC.

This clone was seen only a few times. This CDR3 is CASSVVASYGELFF. In DNA form, the CDR3 reads TGTGCCAGCAGCGTAGTTGCTAGCTACGGGGAGCTGTTTTTT. The V and J genes are TRBV9 and TRBJ2-2; the D gene is possibly TRBD2 (5 bases). CDR3 length: 14 residues. V was shortened by 0 bases and J by 7 bases, with 10 bases between the two germline ends. Germline V gives CDR1 SGDLS, CDR2 YYNGEE. Together with reference TRBV9 and TRBJ2-2, the CDR3 gives the full variable domain: DSGVTQTPKHLITATGQRVTLRCSPRSGDLSVYWYQQSLDQGLQFLIQYYNGEERAKGNILERFSAQQFPDLHSELNLSSLELGDSALYFCASSVVASYGELFFGEGSRLTVL.